Below, 15 T cell receptor beta chains from the same sample are listed, as sequenced in a study of T-cell memory formation after mild COVID-19. TCRdb ran MiXCR on the 5' RACE reads and lists one entry per CDR3 protein. The data show fewer than 30,000 distinct CDR3 sequences, 10% to 15% seen once. The sample was PBMCs or a T cell subset sorted from them (not recorded which). These receptors were obtained from an adult woman who had mild COVID-19 (a few samples of this study predate the infection). Cell type and time point are not known.

This clonotype was recorded many times. The chain uses TRBV5-6 and TRBJ2-2, with D hard to call. Germline lookup yields CDR1 SGHDT and CDR2 YYEEEE. The CDR3 is 13 amino acids. V was pared by 2 bases and J by 7 bases, with 9 bases between. This CDR3 is CASSFSGYGELFF. The CDR3 DNA reads as TGTGCCAGCAGCTTCTCAGGATACGGGGAGCTGTTTTTT.

This clonotype appeared many times. The chain recombines TRBV20-1 with TRBJ2-3; D possibly uses TRBD1 or TRBD2 (5 bases each). The V gene's germline CDR1 is DFQATT and CDR2 SNEGSKA (reference sequence). Between the trimmed V and J ends, which lost 6 bases and 2 bases, there was a span of 12 bases. The CDR3 is made up of 13 amino acids. The CDR3: CSAQGPDTDTQYF. CDR3 sequence (DNA): TGCAGTGCCCAGGGACCCGACACAGATACGCAGTATTTT.

V is TRBV9 and J is TRBJ2-5; a possible D gene is TRBD1 (6 bases). The germline CDR1 and CDR2 sequences are SGDLS and YYNGEE. CDR3 length: 15 amino acids. The V and J ends lost 4 bases and 2 bases respectively, with 15 bases between them. CDR3 sequence reads: CASSLAGTTQETQYF. The CDR3 coding sequence is TGTGCCAGCAGCCTAGCCGGGACAACACAAGAGACCCAGTACTTC. The whole variable domain, filled in from reference TRBV9 and TRBJ2-5, reads DSGVTQTPKHLITATGQRVTLRCSPRSGDLSVYWYQQSLDQGLQFLIQYYNGEERAKGNILERFSAQQFPDLHSELNLSSLELGDSALYFCASSLAGTTQETQYFGPGTRLLVL.

This clonotype was observed at least ten times. The J gene is TRBJ2-1, the V gene TRBV28; D unclear. The CDR3 loop spans 10 amino acids. V was pared by 6 bases and J by 7 bases, with 4 bases between. Germline V gives CDR1 MDHEN, CDR2 SYDVKM. The CDR3 nucleotides are TGTGCCAGCAGCGGAAATGAGCAGTTCTTC. The encoded protein is CASSGNEQFF. The whole variable domain, filled in from reference TRBV28 and TRBJ2-1, reads DVKVTQSSRYLVKRTGEKVFLECVQDMDHENMFWYRQDPGLGLRLIYFSYDVKMKEKGDIPEGYSVSREKKERFSLILESASTNQTSMYLCASSGNEQFFGPGTRLTVL.

The table lists this clonotype with many counts. V gene TRBV7-9 combines with J gene TRBJ1-2; D not certain. The CDR3 contains 11 residues. Trimming removed 5 bases at V and 14 bases at J, with 15 bases between. Germline V gene lookup returns CDR1 SEHNR and CDR2 FQNEAQ (reference sequence). The CDR3 DNA reads as TGTGCCAGCAGCGGAACGGTTGAGTGGACCTTC. Translation: CASSGTVEWTF. The full variable domain, with the rest looked up from reference TRBV7-9 and TRBJ1-2, is DTGVSQNPRHKITKRGQNVTFRCDPISEHNRLYWYRQTLGQGPEFLTYFQNEAQLEKSRLLSDRFSAERPKGSFSTLEIQRTEQGDSAMYLCASSGTVEWTFGSGTRLTVV.

The gene calls are TRBV5-1 and TRBJ1-1; 7 bases align to TRBD1. From germline, CDR1 is SGHRS and CDR2 YFSETQ. Trimming cost V 6 bases and J 1 base; bases outside gene matches: 12. The CDR3 is 16 residues long. CDR3: CASTPDPGTANTEAFF. Written as DNA, the CDR3 is TGCGCCAGCACCCCCGACCCCGGGACAGCGAACACTGAAGCTTTCTTT.

The CDR3 spells CASVTGTGGLRDNSPLHF. CDR3 nucleotide sequence: TGTGCCAGCGTTACGGGGACAGGGGGCCTTAGGGATAATTCACCCCTCCACTTT. The chain couples TRBV12-3 or TRBV12-4 to TRBJ1-6, with 12 bases lining up with TRBD1. J gave up 5 bases and V 8 bases, and 13 bases lay outside the gene matches. CDR3 length equals 18 residues.

This clonotype was recorded at least ten times. This rearrangement joins TRBV19 to TRBJ1-1, with D possibly being TRBD1 (6 bases). The V end was cut by 3 bases, the J end by 0 bases, with 20 bases between. The CDR3 contains 18 residues. Germline CDR1 is LNHDA and CDR2 is SQIVND (reference sequence). CDR3 in amino acids: CASSIYGNSGTLNTEAFF. CDR3 coding DNA: TGTGCCAGTAGTATCTACGGCAACTCCGGGACACTGAACACTGAAGCTTTCTTT.

This clonotype was seen repeatedly, ten times or more. This rearrangement joins TRBV2 to TRBJ2-5, with D unresolved. The V end lost 5 bases, the J end lost 7 bases, and 11 bases lay between the germline ends. This CDR3 has 12 residues. Germline-derived CDR1 and CDR2 are SNHLY and FYNNEI. For the CDR3, the DNA is TGTGCCAGCAGTCCAACGTCGGGGACCCAGTACTTC. It encodes CASSPTSGTQYF.

This clonotype showed up just a few times. This may be a read error, as it is one base from a much larger clone. The genes are TRBV19 and TRBJ2-1; 8 bases map to TRBD2. Germline CDR1 reads LNHDA; CDR2 reads SQIVND (reference sequence). CDR3 length: 15 residues. J gave up 8 bases and V 7 bases, and 13 bases lay outside the gene matches. CDR3 sequence: CASKWVAGGIDEQFF. The CDR3 bases are TGTGCCAGTAAATGGGTCGCGGGAGGAATCGATGAGCAGTTCTTC.

This clonotype occurred many times. The V call is TRBV11-2, the J call TRBJ1-1; a possible D gene is TRBD1 (6 bases). The CDR3 has 15 amino acids. The ends were cut back, 5 bases at V and 0 bases at J, with 13 bases in the middle. Germline values: CDR1 SGHAT, CDR2 FQNNGV. CDR3 sequence (DNA): TGTGCCAGCAGCCCGGCAGGGGACCTGAACACTGAAGCTTTCTTT. Translating it yields CASSPAGDLNTEAFF.

This clonotype is judged medium-sized. CDR3 sequence: CATSRDRLGGAAFDTQYF. CDR3 nucleotide sequence: TGTGCCACCAGCAGAGATCGATTAGGCGGGGCCGCATTTGATACGCAGTATTTT. The chain couples TRBV15 to TRBJ2-3; D possibly corresponds to TRBD2 (6 bases). The CDR3 covers 18 residues. V lost 0 bases to trimming and J lost 6 bases, with 22 bases between them. Germline V lookup: CDR1 LNHNV, CDR2 YYDKDF (reference sequence). Full variable domain (missing parts from reference TRBV15 and TRBJ2-3): DAMVIQNPRYQVTQFGKPVTLSCSQTLNHNVMYWYQQKSSQAPKLLFHYYDKDFNNEADTPDNFQSRRPNTSFCFLDIRSPGLGDTAMYLCATSRDRLGGAAFDTQYFGPGTRLTVL.

This clonotype was seen at least ten times. V usage is TRBV18 and J usage is TRBJ1-6; no reliable D call. CDR3 length: 13 amino acids. Per germline, CDR1 KGHSH and CDR2 LQKENI. V lost 4 bases and J lost 4, with 5 bases in between. CDR3: CASSREYNSPLHF. The CDR3 bases are TGTGCCAGCTCACGGGAATATAATTCACCCCTCCACTTT.

This clonotype was counted at least ten times. This sequence joins TRBV6-6 and TRBJ1-6; 8 bases map to TRBD1. This CDR3 comprises 15 residues. In germline, CDR1 is MNHNY, CDR2 SVGAGI (reference sequence). The junction had 10 bases not matched to a gene; V was cut back by 8 bases and J by 7 bases. In DNA form, the CDR3 reads TGTGCCAGCGTGGGGACAGGAGGAAGGAATTCACCCCTCCACTTT. This encodes CASVGTGGRNSPLHF.

This clonotype occurred many times. This chain links TRBV5-1 with TRBJ2-1, with D tentatively TRBD1 or TRBD2 (5 bases each). Deletions cut 2 bases from V and 2 bases from J, with 11 bases between. The length of the CDR3 is 15 residues. Germline CDR1 is SGHRS and CDR2 is YFSETQ. Here the CDR3 reads CASSLRGVPYNEQFF. CDR3 nucleotides: TGCGCCAGCAGCTTAAGAGGGGTCCCCTACAATGAGCAGTTCTTC. Complete variable domain (other parts from reference TRBV5-1 and TRBJ2-1): KAGVTQTPRYLIKTRGQQVTLSCSPISGHRSVSWYQQTPGQGLQFLFEYFSETQRNKGNFPGRFSGRQFSNSRSEMNVSTLELGDSALYLCASSLRGVPYNEQFFGPGTRLTVL.